The T cell receptor (beta chain) described here comes from a study of glioma-infiltrating T cells. Findings and limits, study-wide: Signature shared blood CDR3 motifs were enriched in low-divergence and depleted in high-divergence patients. Tissue and blood shared very few CDR3 sequences.

The CDR3 extends over 11 amino acids. The germline V gene has CDR1 SNHLY and CDR2 FYNNEI. Deletions cut 8 bases from V and 12 bases from J, with 17 bases between. A remark on this clonotype: The antigen is not known.

TCR alpha and beta CDR3 regions were amplified from RNA using iRepertoire nested multiplex PCR. One entry per CDR3 protein results from TCRdb running MiXCR on the multiplex PCR reads. The sample records a few hundred thousand distinct CDR3 sequences, around 45% being singletons. This chain joins TRBV2 and TRBJ2-7; possible D gene TRBD1, 5 bases. Sequencing was done on a sample of glioma tissue, nonneoplastic brain tissue, or PBMCs (not recorded which). The receptor comes from a human donor with low-grade glioma or glioblastoma, undergoing nonglioma brain surgery, or in good health (not recorded which). The CDR3 DNA sequence: TGTGCCAGCTCCAGACAGTCCGGTCTGTACTTC. It yields the protein CASSRQSGLYF. Full variable domain (rest looked up from reference TRBV2 and TRBJ2-7): EPEVTQTPSHQVTQMGQEVILRCVPISNHLYFYWYRQILGQKVEFLVSFYNNEISEKSEIFDDQFSVERPDGSNFTLKIRSTKLEDSAMYFCASSRQSGLYFGPGTRLTVT.